One sample yielded the 24 T cell receptor beta chains listed below, sequenced in a study of molecular identifiers for immune sequencing clone quantification. In TCRdb, the PCR reads were re-called with MiXCR into one record per CDR3 protein. In the table there are tens of thousands of distinct CDR3 sequences, 15% to 20% of which are singletons. The sample was naive CD8+ T cells from blood, with Jurkat cell RNA spiked in. As for subset: FACS-sorted CD8+CD4-CCR7+CD45RA+ naive T cells. Source of these receptors: a human donor in good health. Some libraries in this study had Jurkat cell RNA spiked in.

In the case of this clonotype: It may be a read error: a sequence one base away is much more abundant. The rearrangement uses TRBV6-5 and TRBJ2-7, with 9 bases matching TRBD2. Germline V gives CDR1 MNHEY, CDR2 SVGAGI. The CDR3 has 18 amino acids. CDR3 in DNA: TGTGCCAGCAGTTATTCTCCTCCCCAGCGGGAGGACTCCTACGAGCAGCACTTC. Protein: CASSYSPPQREDSYEQHF.

With respect to this clonotype: This sequence may be a read error, since a much larger clone differs from it by one base. The chain couples TRBV20-1 to TRBJ2-3, with 7 bases matching TRBD2. Germline V gene data show CDR1 as DFQATT and CDR2 as SNEGSKA (reference sequence). The V and J ends lost 4 bases and 7 bases, in that order; junction bases with no gene match: 23. The CDR3 runs to 18 residues. In DNA form, the CDR3 reads TGCAGTGCTACCCAGCAATCGTACAGCGGGATCCACGCGAATACGCAGTATTTT. Translating gives CSATQQSYSGIHANTQYF.

The table lists this clonotype with a few counts. The chain is built from TRBV3-1 and TRBJ2-2, with a tentative D call TRBD2 (6 bases). This CDR3 comprises 14 residues. V was cut by 4 bases and J by 8 bases, with 14 bases left in between. CDR1 and CDR2 (germline): LGHDT, YNNKEL (reference sequence). The CDR3 sequence is CASSLFGGQGELFF. The CDR3 DNA follows: TGTGCCAGCAGCCTCTTCGGAGGGCAGGGGGAGCTGTTTTTT. Full variable domain (missing parts from reference TRBV3-1 and TRBJ2-2): DTAVSQTPKYLVTQMGNDKSIKCEQNLGHDTMYWYKQDSKKFLKIMFSYNNKELIINETVPNRFSPKSPDKAHLNLHINSLELGDSAVYFCASSLFGGQGELFFGEGSRLTVL.

A note on this clonotype: This may be a read error, as it is one base from a much larger clone. J is TRBJ2-1 and V is TRBV11-2, with a tentative D call TRBD2 (5 bases). Germline V gene lookup returns CDR1 SGHAT and CDR2 FQNNGV. V was shortened by 11 bases and J by 0 bases, with 17 bases between the two germline ends. This CDR3 region has 15 residues. DNA of the CDR3: TGTGCCGGCCGTGAGGGAATACTCTCCTACAATGAGCAGTTCTTC. Translation: CAGREGILSYNEQFF.

This clonotype was counted at least ten times. The V call is TRBV6-4, the J call TRBJ2-2, with no clear D. Germline loops: CDR1 MRHNA, CDR2 SNTAGT. With 6 bases removed from V and 4 bases from J, the gap between germline ends came to 9 bases. This CDR3 is 13 amino acids long. CDR3: CASRSRLTGELFF. CDR3 bases: TGTGCCAGCAGGAGCAGGCTCACCGGGGAGCTGTTTTTT.

With respect to this clonotype: The junction differs from germline at one of its ends, possibly a read error. This chain uses TRBV7-6 with TRBJ1-1; D not certain. CDR3 length: 15 amino acids. CDR1 and CDR2 from the germline V gene are SGHVS and FNYEAQ. The CDR3 DNA reads as TGTGCCGGCAGCTTAGGACCTCAGGTGAACACTGAAGCTTTCTTT. Amino acids: CAGSLGPQVNTEAFF.

Details on this clonotype: A much larger clonotype is one base distant, so this may be a read error. A read error is likely, as this CDR3 ends without the conserved phenylalanine or tryptophan. This chain joins TRBV27 and TRBJ1-6, with D unresolved. The V end was cut by 2 bases, the J end by 6 bases, with 5 bases between. Germline V gives CDR1 MNHEY, CDR2 SMNVEV (reference sequence). The CDR3 has 13 amino acids. The CDR3 loop reads CASSLNPNSPLHS. Written as DNA, the CDR3 is TGTGCCAGCAGTTTAAATCCTAATTCACCCCTCCACTCT.

This clonotype was seen repeatedly, ten times or more. This chain uses TRBV5-1 with TRBJ2-6, with TRBD2 matching over 8 bases. The germline CDR1 and CDR2 sequences are SGHRS and YFSETQ. After removal of 6 bases from V and 2 bases from J, the junction contained 7 bases not matched to a gene. The CDR3 loop spans 16 amino acids. CDR3 sequence (DNA): TGCGCCAGCACCCCGGGCGGGGGGCCTGGGGCCAACGTCCTGACTTTC. Amino acids: CASTPGGGPGANVLTF.

This clonotype was detected only a few times. The V call is TRBV15, the J call TRBJ2-7, with 7 positions matching TRBD2. The CDR3 spans 15 residues. V lost 5 bases, J lost 0 bases, and 7 bases stayed unmatched. Per the germline V gene, CDR1 is LNHNV and CDR2 is YYDKDF (reference sequence). CDR3: CATSGDPGGSYEQYF. CDR3 sequence (DNA): TGTGCCACCAGCGGCGATCCGGGAGGCTCCTACGAGCAGTACTTC. Full variable domain (remainder filled in from reference TRBV15 and TRBJ2-7): DAMVIQNPRYQVTQFGKPVTLSCSQTLNHNVMYWYQQKSSQAPKLLFHYYDKDFNNEADTPDNFQSRRPNTSFCFLDIRSPGLGDTAMYLCATSGDPGGSYEQYFGPGTRLTVT.

About this clonotype: This may be a read error, as it is one base from a much larger clone. This rearrangement joins TRBV19 to TRBJ2-1; 13 bases line up with TRBD2. CDR1 and CDR2 (germline): LNHDA, SQIVND (reference sequence). J lost 1 base, V lost 4 bases, and 13 bases had no gene match. This CDR3 region has 20 residues. The CDR3 region is CASSTTSGRVRAGSYNEQFF. The CDR3 bases are TGTGCCAGTAGTACCACTAGCGGGAGGGTTCGCGCCGGGTCCTACAATGAGCAGTTCTTC.

The CDR3 coding sequence is TGTGCCACAGCATCAAGCTATGGCTACACCTTC. Translated, it gives CATASSYGYTF. This rearrangement joins TRBV24-1 to TRBJ1-2; no reliable D call. The CDR3 extends over 11 amino acids. The V end lost 10 bases, the J end lost 4 bases, and 9 bases lay between the germline ends. The germline CDR1 and CDR2 sequences are KGHDR and SFDVKD.

Many counts were recorded for this clonotype. V gene TRBV11-2 combines with J gene TRBJ1-6; D not resolved. V was shortened by 8 bases and J by 7 bases, with 12 bases between the two germline ends. CDR1 and CDR2 from the germline V gene are SGHAT and FQNNGV. This CDR3 spans 13 amino acids. The CDR3 DNA follows: TGTGCCAGCCGCCTCGGGCCCAATTCACCCCTCCACTTT. Protein product: CASRLGPNSPLHF.

Details on this clonotype: This sequence may be a read error, since a much larger clone differs from it by one base. The J gene is TRBJ2-7, the V gene TRBV7-8; D possibly corresponds to TRBD2 (5 bases). V was shortened by 8 bases and J by 3 bases, with 20 bases between the two germline ends. Germline loops: CDR1 SGHVS, CDR2 FQNEAQ. The CDR3 length is 15 residues. CDR3 in DNA: TGTGCCAGCGCCTCTCGGTCGGGGTCCGGCTACGAGCAGTACTTC. Translated, it gives CASASRSGSGYEQYF.

The sample holds many counts of this clonotype. The chain carries TRBV7-9 and TRBJ2-5; 10 positions agree with TRBD2. Per the germline V gene, CDR1 is SEHNR and CDR2 is FQNEAQ (reference sequence). There are 14 residues in the CDR3. V dropped 6 bases and J dropped 5; count of bases not matched to a gene: 6. The CDR3: CASSPPSGSETQYF. In DNA, the CDR3 is TGTGCCAGCAGTCCCCCTAGCGGGAGTGAGACCCAGTACTTC.

This clonotype was recorded at least ten times. This sequence joins TRBV27 and TRBJ2-3; no clear D. V dropped 3 bases and J dropped 10 bases, with 11 bases sitting between them. Germline values: CDR1 MNHEY, CDR2 SMNVEV (reference sequence). The CDR3 totals 12 residues. This CDR3 reads CASSFALGAQYF. In nucleotides, the CDR3 is TGTGCCAGCAGTTTTGCCCTCGGTGCGCAGTATTTT.

As for this clonotype: This may be a read error: a much more frequent sequence differs by one nucleotide. The chain combines TRBV18 with TRBJ2-7; 10 bases agree with TRBD2. Germline CDR1 and CDR2: KGHSH and LQKENI. The CDR3 totals 18 residues. The CDR3 region has the DNA TGTGCCAGATCACCGAAACTGCTCGCTAGCGGGAGTACGTACGAGCAGTACTTC. Its translation is CARSPKLLASGSTYEQYF.

A note on this clonotype: This may come from a read error, since a much larger clone is one base off. V usage is TRBV9 and J usage is TRBJ1-1; D perhaps matches TRBD1 (5 bases). The germline V gene encodes CDR1 SGDLS and CDR2 YYNGEE. This CDR3 has 16 residues. The CDR3 spells CASSVAGLGVGTGAFF. The CDR3 region has the DNA TGTGCCAGCAGCGTAGCGGGCTTGGGGGTCGGCACTGGAGCTTTCTTT.

In this sample, this clonotype turned up many times. The V and J genes are TRBV6-2 or TRBV6-3 and TRBJ2-7, with a possible D match to TRBD2 (6 bases). There are 13 residues in the CDR3. The germline V and J ends were trimmed by 0 bases and 3 bases, with 6 bases remaining between them. CDR1 is MNHEY, CDR2 SVGEGT, per germline. The CDR3, as DNA: TGTGCCAGCAGTTACTCCGGGAGCTACGAGCAGTACTTC. The encoded protein is CASSYSGSYEQYF.

This clonotype came up many times. The V and J genes are TRBV9 and TRBJ2-3, with 11 nucleotides matching TRBD2. The CDR3 is 18 amino acids. CDR1 SGDLS and CDR2 YYNGEE come from the germline V gene. V was pared by 0 bases and J by 4 bases, with 10 bases of the junction left unmatched. The CDR3 spells CASSVASGLAGGSDTQYF. The DNA of the CDR3 is TGTGCCAGCAGCGTAGCTTCGGGGCTAGCGGGAGGCTCAGATACGCAGTATTTT.

This clonotype was detected many times. The CDR3, as DNA: TGCAGCGTTTACGACGGGTCTGGGGCCAACGTCCTGACTTTC. Amino acid sequence: CSVYDGSGANVLTF. The chain employs TRBV29-1 and TRBJ2-6, with D unclear. The V end was cut by 5 bases, the J end by 1 base, with 9 bases between. The CDR3 is made up of 14 amino acids. Germline V gene sequence: CDR1 SQVTM, CDR2 ANQGSEA.

This clonotype was detected many times. J is TRBJ2-2 and V is TRBV7-9; 13 bases agree with TRBD2. The CDR3 runs to 17 residues. With V trimmed by 3 bases and J by 6 bases, 7 bases remained unmatched. Germline values: CDR1 SEHNR, CDR2 FQNEAQ (reference sequence). DNA for the CDR3: TGTGCCAGCAGCTTTCTACTAGCGGGAGGGCCAGCCGGGGAGCTGTTTTTT. Protein: CASSFLLAGGPAGELFF.

The chain employs TRBV11-1 and TRBJ2-1, with a tentative D call TRBD1 (6 bases). V shed 2 bases and J shed 5 bases, with 13 bases lying between them. Germline CDR1 is SGHAT and CDR2 is FQDESV (reference sequence). This CDR3 has 15 residues. The CDR3 DNA reads TGTGCCAGCAGCTTATCAGGGGCCCCTAACAATGAGCAGTTCTTC. Protein product: CASSLSGAPNNEQFF. The whole variable domain, filled in from reference TRBV11-1 and TRBJ2-1, reads EAEVAQSPRYKITEKSQAVAFWCDPISGHATLYWYRQILGQGPELLVQFQDESVVDDSQLPKDRFSAERLKGVDSTLKIQPAELGDSAMYLCASSLSGAPNNEQFFGPGTRLTVL.

This clonotype showed up many times. The CDR3 sequence: CASSMYEKLFF. DNA for the CDR3: TGTGCCAGTAGTATGTATGAAAAACTGTTTTTT. V usage is TRBV19 and J usage is TRBJ1-4; no clear D gene. Trimming cost V 3 bases and J 6 bases, with 2 bases left between them. The CDR3 sequence is 11 residues long. The germline V gene has CDR1 LNHDA and CDR2 SQIVND (reference sequence). Using reference TRBV19 and TRBJ1-4 for the parts outside the CDR3, the full variable domain is DGGITQSPKYLFRKEGQNVTLSCEQNLNHDAMYWYRQDPGQGLRLIYYSQIVNDFQKGDIAEGYSVSREKKESFPLTVTSAQKNPTAFYLCASSMYEKLFFGSGTQLSVL.

Ten or more counts support this clonotype. This sequence joins TRBV7-8 and TRBJ2-1, with 13 bases matching TRBD2. The germline V gene has CDR1 SGHVS and CDR2 FQNEAQ. Germline trimming cut 5 bases from V and 1 base from J; bases unmatched to any gene: 5. The CDR3 has 17 residues. CDR3 bases: TGTGCCAGCAGCCCGCGACTAGCGGGAGGTTCCTACAATGAGCAGTTCTTC. Translation: CASSPRLAGGSYNEQFF.